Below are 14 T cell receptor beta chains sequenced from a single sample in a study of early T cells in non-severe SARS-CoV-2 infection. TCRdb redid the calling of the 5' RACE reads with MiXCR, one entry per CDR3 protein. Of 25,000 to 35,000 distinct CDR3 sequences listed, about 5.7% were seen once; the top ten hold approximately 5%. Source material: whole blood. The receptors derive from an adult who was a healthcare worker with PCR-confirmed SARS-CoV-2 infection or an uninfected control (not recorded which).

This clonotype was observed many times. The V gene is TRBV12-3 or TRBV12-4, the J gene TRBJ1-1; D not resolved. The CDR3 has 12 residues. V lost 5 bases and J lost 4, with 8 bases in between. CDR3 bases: TGTGCCAGCAGTGGGTTGGGCACTGAAGCTTTCTTT. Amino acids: CASSGLGTEAFF.

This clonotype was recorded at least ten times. Here the CDR3 DNA reads TGTGCCAGCACGCCACCGGACAGGGGAAGTTCACCCCTCCACTTT. Translating it yields CASTPPDRGSSPLHF. V gene TRBV3-2 combines with J gene TRBJ1-6; TRBD1 is the table's D call, not checked against the DNA. TRBV3-2 is a documented pseudogene. This CDR3 contains 15 residues.

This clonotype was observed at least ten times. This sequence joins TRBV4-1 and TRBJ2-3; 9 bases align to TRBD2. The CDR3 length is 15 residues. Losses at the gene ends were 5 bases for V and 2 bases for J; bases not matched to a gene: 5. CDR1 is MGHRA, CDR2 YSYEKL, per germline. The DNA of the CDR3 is TGCGCCAGCAGCACGCGACTAGCGGTCACAGATACGCAGTATTTT. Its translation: CASSTRLAVTDTQYF.

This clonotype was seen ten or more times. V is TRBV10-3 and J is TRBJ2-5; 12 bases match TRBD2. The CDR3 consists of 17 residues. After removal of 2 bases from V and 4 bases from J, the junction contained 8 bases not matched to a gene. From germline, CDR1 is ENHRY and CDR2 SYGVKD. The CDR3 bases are TGTGCCATCAGTGAGCGCTCCCCGGGACTAGCGGGAGAGACCCAGTACTTC. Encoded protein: CAISERSPGLAGETQYF.

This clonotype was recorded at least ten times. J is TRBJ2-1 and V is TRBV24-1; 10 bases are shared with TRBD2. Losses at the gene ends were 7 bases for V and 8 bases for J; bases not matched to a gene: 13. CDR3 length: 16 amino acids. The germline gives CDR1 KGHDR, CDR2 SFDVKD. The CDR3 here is CATSARPSGSSDEQFF. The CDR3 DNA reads TGTGCCACCAGCGCCCGGCCTAGCGGGAGTTCAGATGAGCAGTTCTTC.

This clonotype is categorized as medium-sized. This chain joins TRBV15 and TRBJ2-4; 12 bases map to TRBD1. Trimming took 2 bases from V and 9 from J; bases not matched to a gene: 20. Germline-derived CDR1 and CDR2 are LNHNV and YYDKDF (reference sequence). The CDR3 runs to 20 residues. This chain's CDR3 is CATSRSSGTGGGRPPGIQYF. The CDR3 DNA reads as TGTGCCACCAGCAGATCTTCCGGGACAGGGGGCGGGCGTCCCCCTGGCATTCAGTACTTC.

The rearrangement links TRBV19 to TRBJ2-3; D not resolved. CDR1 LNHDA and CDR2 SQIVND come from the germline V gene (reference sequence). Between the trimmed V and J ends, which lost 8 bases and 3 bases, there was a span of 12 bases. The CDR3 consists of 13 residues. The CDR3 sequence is CASSPAMTDTQYF. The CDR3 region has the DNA TGTGCCAGTTCTCCCGCGATGACAGATACGCAGTATTTT.

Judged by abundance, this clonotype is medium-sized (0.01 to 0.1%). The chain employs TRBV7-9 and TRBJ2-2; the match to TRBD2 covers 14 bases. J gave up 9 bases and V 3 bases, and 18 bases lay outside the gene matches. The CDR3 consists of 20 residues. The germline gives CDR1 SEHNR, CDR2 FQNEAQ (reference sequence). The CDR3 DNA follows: TGTGCCAGCAGCTTGGCCCGACTAGCGGGAGGGCCGTTGTATCATCGGGAGCTGTTTTTT. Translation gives CASSLARLAGGPLYHRELFF.

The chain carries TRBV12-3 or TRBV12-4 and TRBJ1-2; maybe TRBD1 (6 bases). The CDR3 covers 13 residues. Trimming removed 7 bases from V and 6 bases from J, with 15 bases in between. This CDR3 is CASTTRQDHGYTF. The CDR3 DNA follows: TGTGCCAGCACAACTCGACAGGACCATGGCTACACCTTC.

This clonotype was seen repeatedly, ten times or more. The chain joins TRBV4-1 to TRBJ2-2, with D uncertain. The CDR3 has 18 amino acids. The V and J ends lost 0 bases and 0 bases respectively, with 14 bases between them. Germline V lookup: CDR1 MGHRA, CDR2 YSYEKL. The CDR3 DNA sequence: TGCGCCAGCAGCCAAGATGGACCGCGAAGCGCGAACACCGGGGAGCTGTTTTTT. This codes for CASSQDGPRSANTGELFF.

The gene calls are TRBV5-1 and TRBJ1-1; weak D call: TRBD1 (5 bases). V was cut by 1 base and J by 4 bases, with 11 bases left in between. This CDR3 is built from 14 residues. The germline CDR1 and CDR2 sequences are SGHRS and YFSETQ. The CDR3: CASSLIEGTTEAFF. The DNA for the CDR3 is TGCGCCAGCAGCTTGATTGAAGGGACCACTGAAGCTTTCTTT.

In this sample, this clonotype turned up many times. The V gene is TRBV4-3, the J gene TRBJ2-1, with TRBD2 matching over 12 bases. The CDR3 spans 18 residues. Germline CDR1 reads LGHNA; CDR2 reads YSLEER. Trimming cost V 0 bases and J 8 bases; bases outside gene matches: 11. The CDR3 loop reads CASSQDWASGRAGYEQFF. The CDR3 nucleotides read TGCGCCAGCAGCCAAGATTGGGCTAGCGGGAGGGCCGGGTATGAGCAGTTCTTC.

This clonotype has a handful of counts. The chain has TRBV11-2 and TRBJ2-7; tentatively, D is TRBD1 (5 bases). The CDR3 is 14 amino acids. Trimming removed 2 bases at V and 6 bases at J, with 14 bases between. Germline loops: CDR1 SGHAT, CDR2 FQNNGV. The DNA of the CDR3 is TGTGCCAGCAGCTTACAGGGAAAGGCTCGCGAGCAGTACTTC. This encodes CASSLQGKAREQYF.

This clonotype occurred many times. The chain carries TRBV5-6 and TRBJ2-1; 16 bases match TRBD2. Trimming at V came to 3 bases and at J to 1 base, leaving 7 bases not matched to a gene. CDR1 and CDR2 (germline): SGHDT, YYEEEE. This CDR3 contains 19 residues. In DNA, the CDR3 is TGTGCCAGCAGCTCGCCGGGACTAGCGGGAGGGGGTTCCTACAATGAGCAGTTCTTC. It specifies CASSSPGLAGGGSYNEQFF. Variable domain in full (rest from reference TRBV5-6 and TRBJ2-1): DAGVTQSPTHLIKTRGQQVTLRCSPKSGHDTVSWYQQALGQGPQFIFQYYEEEERQRGNFPDRFSGHQFPNYSSELNVNALLLGDSALYLCASSSPGLAGGGSYNEQFFGPGTRLTVL.